Sequencing of this T cell receptor (beta chain) was carried out in a study of cytotoxic CD8 clonotypes in ibrutinib-treated CLL. Profiling relied on immunoSEQ multiplex PCR, and the TCRdb table lists in-frame clones only, not all of them. The data hold fewer than 90,000 clones, with about 82% observed a single time. The CDR3 spans 14 residues. V was trimmed by 2 bases and J by 2 bases, leaving 8 bases between them. The germline gives CDR1 SGHTA, CDR2 FQGTGA. This clonotype was obtained from a human donor with chronic lymphocytic leukemia. Sequences were derived from PBMCs, sampled before ibrutinib treatment. The rearrangement uses TRBV7-3 and TRBJ2-3; D uncertain. In nucleotides, the CDR3 is TGTGCCAGCAGCTTAGAGAGAAACACAGATACGCAGTATTTT. It encodes CASSLERNTDTQYF.